This is a list of T cell receptor beta chains from one sample in a study of technical replicates of blood from a handful of donors. The repertoire was sequenced with immunoSEQ multiplex PCR; TCRdb's copy has only in-frame clones and lacks some. The repertoire holds under 90,000 clones, 96% seen once, with around 0.18% in the top ten. The sample was T cells isolated from PBMCs. Receptor source: a human donor in good health. The CDR3 runs from the conserved cysteine through the conserved F or W. D genes are given only for firm matches. Only some rows state a clone size, as once, few, many or a class for expanded clones.

d_call,j_call,clone_size,v_call,cdr3_nt,cdr3_aa
TRBD2,TRBJ2-7,.,TRBV7-8,TGTGCCAGCAGTCTCCGGGGGGGCCTAGGGTACGAGCAGTACTTC,CASSLRGGLGYEQYF
TRBD2,TRBJ2-1,.,TRBV10-3,TGTGCCACAAGACTAGCGGGAGGTGAGCAGTTCTTC,CATRLAGGEQFF
.,TRBJ2-1,.,TRBV7-3,TGTGCCAGCAGCTTAGGGGGGGGCCCTTACAATGAGCAGTTCTTC,CASSLGGGPYNEQFF
TRBD2,TRBJ2-5,.,TRBV4-1,TGCGCCAGCGCCTCCAGGCGCGGCGGGGGTCAAGAGACCCAGTACTTC,CASASRRGGGQETQYF
TRBD2,TRBJ2-5,.,TRBV7-9,TGTGCCAGCAGCTTACTAGCGGGAGGGGGAGAGACCCAGTACTTC,CASSLLAGGGETQYF
.,TRBJ2-7,.,TRBV28,TGTGCCAGCAGTTTCCTCTCCTACGAGCAGTACTTC,CASSFLSYEQYF
.,TRBJ1-2,.,TRBV7-8,TGTGCCAGCAGTCTTACACCCCTAAGGAGCCGGGGCTATGGCTACACCTTC,CASSLTPLRSRGYGYTF
TRBD1,TRBJ2-7,.,TRBV11-3,TGTGCCAGCAGCGTTCCGGGACAGGGTAGCTACGAGCAGTACTTC,CASSVPGQGSYEQYF
TRBD1,TRBJ1-2,once,TRBV28,TGTGCCAGCAGCCATTCGGGACAGGGCATGTGGGACTATGGCTACACCTTC,CASSHSGQGMWDYGYTF
.,TRBJ1-1,.,TRBV6-4,TGTGCCAGCAGCCTAACAGGGTTGACTGAAGCTTTCTTT,CASSLTGLTEAFF
TRBD2,TRBJ2-5,.,TRBV13,TGTGCCAGCAGCCCGCCAATCAGCGGGAGGGAAGAGACCCAGTACTTC,CASSPPISGREETQYF
.,TRBJ1-5,.,TRBV2,TGTGCCAGCAGTGGACCGGGATATAGCAATCAGCCCCAGCATTTT,CASSGPGYSNQPQHF
TRBD1,TRBJ1-2,.,TRBV11-2,TGTGCCAGCAGTCCGGGACAGGGCCCCTATGGCTACACCTTC,CASSPGQGPYGYTF
.,TRBJ2-2,.,TRBV7-8,TGTGCCAGCAGCTTTTTAACGGGGATCAAAGTGCGGGAGCTGTTTTTT,CASSFLTGIKVRELFF
TRBD2,TRBJ2-1,once,TRBV27,TGTGCCAGCAGTTCAACAGCGGGAGGGAGGTACAATGAGCAGTTCTTC,CASSSTAGGRYNEQFF
.,TRBJ1-1,.,TRBV15,TGTGCCACCAGCGCTCGGACAAGACGGACTGAAGCTTTCTTT,CATSARTRRTEAFF
.,TRBJ2-7,.,TRBV6-1,TGTGCCAGCAGTGAACATCACGAGCAGTACTTC,CASSEHHEQYF
.,TRBJ2-7,.,TRBV5-4,TGTGCCAGCAGCCTGACCCCTCTAGGTAGCTACGAGCAGTACTTC,CASSLTPLGSYEQYF
.,TRBJ2-1,.,TRBV29-1,TGCAGCGTTGTATACGCCCACCTACAGTTCTTC,CSVVYAHLQFF
.,TRBJ1-1,.,TRBV7-9,TGTGCCAGCAGCTTTAAGAGGGTAGTATGGGGAGAGAACACTGAAGCTTTCTTT,CASSFKRVVWGENTEAFF
.,TRBJ1-1,.,TRBV11-3,TGTGCCAGCAGCGCGGAAGTGGGTAAAGCTTTCTTT,CASSAEVGKAFF
.,TRBJ2-6,.,TRBV19,TGTGCCAGTAGTACTGGGACAACCCCCTCTGGGGCCAACGTCCTGACTTTC,CASSTGTTPSGANVLTF
TRBD2,TRBJ2-1,.,TRBV10-1,TGCGCCAGCAGTGAAGTAGCGGGTATCTCCTACAATGAGCAGTTCTTC,CASSEVAGISYNEQFF
.,TRBJ2-5,.,TRBV30,TGTGCCTGGAGTGGAGGGTTCCAAGAGACCCAGTACTTC,CAWSGGFQETQYF
.,TRBJ2-1,.,TRBV7-2,TGTGCCAGCAGCTTATTTGGGCGGGATTACTACAATGAGCAGTTCTTC,CASSLFGRDYYNEQFF
.,TRBJ1-5,.,TRBV2,TGTGCCAGCAGTGAAAACGAGCCCAATCAGCCCCAGCATTTT,CASSENEPNQPQHF